These 5 T cell receptor beta chains came from one sample sequenced in a study of T-cell memory formation after mild COVID-19 (dated by TCRdb to 2020 to 2022). Receptors were amplified or captured by 5' RACE. This sample was sequenced with an Illumina NovaSeq 6000. TCRdb trimmed public reads at Q25 via fastp, called clones via MiXCR and kept in-frame beta chains. Each entry is one CDR3 protein sequence, shown with its most common DNA and genes. For this sample the table gives around 150,000 distinct CDR3 sequences, of which 25% to 40% were detected only once. The top ten hold 12% of the sample. The sample taken for sequencing was PBMCs or a T cell subset sorted from them (not recorded which). Every receptor here comes from an adult woman who had mild COVID-19 (a few samples of this study predate the infection). The sample titles of this study are shuffled in the database, so cell type and time point are left out; the donor was told from shared clones.

The chain carries TRBV7-2 and TRBJ1-2; D not certain. The V gene's germline CDR1 is SGHTA and CDR2 FQGNSA. The CDR3 runs to 15 residues. Deletions cut 1 base from V and 0 bases from J, with 9 bases between. This CDR3 reads CASSLDPPPNYGYTF. CDR3 coding DNA: TGTGCCAGCAGCTTAGACCCCCCTCCTAACTATGGCTACACCTTC.

This clonotype has more than one count but fewer than ten. The chain uses TRBV6-2 or TRBV6-3 and TRBJ2-7; 8 bases agree with TRBD2. CDR3 length: 16 amino acids. Germline values: CDR1 MNHEY, CDR2 SVGEGT. The V gene end was trimmed by 2 bases and the J gene end by 3 bases; junction bases not matched to a gene: 9. The CDR3 region is CASSYLKGLGNYEQYF. CDR3 in DNA: TGTGCCAGCAGTTACCTCAAGGGACTAGGAAACTACGAGCAGTACTTC.

The rearrangement links TRBV29-1 to TRBJ1-2; TRBD1 might be the D (5 bases). The germline CDR1 and CDR2 sequences are SQVTM and ANQGSEA. The ends were cut back, 5 bases at V and 2 bases at J, with 6 bases in the middle. The CDR3 length is 11 residues. Written as DNA, the CDR3 is TGCAGCGTTCAGGGAAACTATGGCTACACCTTC. It codes for CSVQGNYGYTF. The full variable domain, with the rest looked up from reference TRBV29-1 and TRBJ1-2, is SAVISQKPSRDICQRGTSLTIQCQVDSQVTMMFWYRQQPGQSLTLIATANQGSEATYESGFVIDKFPISRPNLTFSTLTVSNMSPEDSSIYLCSVQGNYGYTFGSGTRLTVV.

The gene calls are TRBV10-3 and TRBJ2-2, with 9 bases matching TRBD2. CDR3 size: 13 residues. Germline values: CDR1 ENHRY, CDR2 SYGVKD. Trimming took 11 bases from V and 3 from J; bases not matched to a gene: 4. DNA of the CDR3: TGTGCCTCGGGACTAGCAGACACCGGGGAGCTGTTTTTT. Translated, it gives CASGLADTGELFF.

This clonotype was detected only a few times. The V gene is TRBV5-1, the J gene TRBJ2-6; D gene uncertain. The V and J ends lost 0 bases and 0 bases respectively, with 10 bases between them. Germline values: CDR1 SGHRS, CDR2 YFSETQ. The CDR3 length is 17 residues. The chain's CDR3 is CASSLVAGFSGANVLTF. The CDR3 DNA is TGCGCCAGCAGCTTGGTTGCAGGATTCTCTGGGGCCAACGTCCTGACTTTC.